These T cell receptor beta chains were read from a single sample in a study of shared clonotypes between healthy human individuals. The data were produced by immunoSEQ multiplex PCR, yet TCRdb's version contains in-frame clones alone and is incomplete. The data hold millions of clones, with about 92% observed a single time. Sequenced material: naive CD4+ T cells sorted from blood. These receptors were obtained from a man between 18 and 35 years old in good health. CDR3s include the opening cysteine and the closing phenylalanine or tryptophan. A D gene is named only where the DNA matches it firmly. The size of a clone is reported for some rows only, either as once, few or many, or as a class for expanded clones.

clone_size | j_call | v_call | d_call | cdr3_aa | cdr3_nt
. | TRBJ1-5 | TRBV19 | . | CASSLYYNQPQHF | TGTGCCAGTAGCCTCTACTACAATCAGCCCCAGCATTTT
. | TRBJ2-5 | TRBV6-5 | TRBD2 | CASRAGLAVQETQYF | TGTGCCAGCAGGGCGGGACTAGCGGTCCAAGAGACCCAGTACTTC
once | TRBJ2-7 | TRBV14 | . | CASSQVKRGGEYEQYF | TGTGCCAGCAGCCAGGTGAAGAGAGGGGGGGAGTACGAGCAGTACTTC
. | TRBJ1-1 | TRBV14 | . | CAGSQDVGTGRTEAFF | TGTGCCGGCAGCCAAGATGTCGGAACAGGGAGGACTGAAGCTTTCTTT
once | TRBJ2-7 | TRBV20-1 | . | CSARAPPTGYF | TGCAGTGCTAGAGCTCCACCAACCGGGTACTTC
. | TRBJ2-3 | TRBV18 | TRBD1 | CASSLQGASADTQYF | TGTGCCAGCTCACTCCAGGGGGCGAGCGCAGATACGCAGTATTTT
. | TRBJ2-7 | TRBV7-9 | . | CASSLTGPYEQYF | TGTGCCAGCAGCTTGACGGGACCCTACGAGCAGTACTTC
. | TRBJ2-6 | TRBV19 | TRBD2 | CASSIGWGGESSGANVLTF | TGTGCCAGTAGTATTGGTTGGGGGGGTGAAAGCTCTGGGGCCAACGTCCTGACTTTC
. | TRBJ2-1 | TRBV15 | TRBD1 | CATSRLGTGRMHEQFF | TGTGCCACCAGCAGACTCGGGACAGGGAGGATGCATGAGCAGTTCTTC
few | TRBJ1-2 | TRBV7-9 | . | CASSQVVGIKGYTF | TGTGCCAGCAGCCAGGTCGTCGGGATTAAGGGCTACACCTTC
. | TRBJ2-7 | TRBV5-5 | TRBD1 | CASSTGQGAYEQYF | TGTGCCAGCAGCACGGGACAGGGGGCATACGAGCAGTACTTC
. | TRBJ1-6 | TRBV6-4 | . | CASSGTIGDSPLHF | TGTGCCAGCAGCGGAACAATCGGAGATTCACCCCTCCACTTT
. | TRBJ2-2 | TRBV5-4 | TRBD1 | CASSPTLDRGNTGELFF | TGTGCCAGCAGTCCTACCCTCGACAGGGGGAACACCGGGGAGCTGTTTTTT
. | TRBJ2-7 | TRBV5-1 | . | CASSLGGSKISYEQYF | TGCGCCAGCAGCTTGGGCGGCAGTAAGATCTCCTACGAGCAGTACTTC
. | TRBJ1-3 | TRBV19 | . | CASRTGLPHSSGNTIYF | TGTGCCAGTAGGACCGGGCTACCTCACAGCTCTGGAAACACCATATATTTT
once | TRBJ1-2 | TRBV28 | TRBD1 | CASSLRGGTANYGYTF | TGTGCCAGCAGTTTAAGGGGTGGGACAGCTAACTATGGCTACACCTTC
. | TRBJ2-4 | TRBV2 | TRBD1 | CASRNRGPQNIQYF | TGTGCCAGCAGGAACAGGGGTCCTCAAAACATTCAGTACTTC
. | TRBJ1-5 | TRBV2 | TRBD1 | CASTGGTGRQPQHF | TGTGCCAGCACCGGCGGGACAGGTCGACAGCCCCAGCATTTT
. | TRBJ1-2 | TRBV5-6 | . | CASSLGPNPPRGLDGYTF | TGTGCCAGCAGCTTGGGACCCAATCCCCCGCGCGGGTTGGATGGCTACACCTTC
once | TRBJ2-5 | TRBV11-3 | . | CASSLGGWGYQETQYF | TGTGCCAGCAGCTTAGGAGGGTGGGGGTACCAAGAGACCCAGTACTTC
. | TRBJ1-1 | TRBV7-9 | . | CASSKHTGTEAFF | TGTGCCAGCAGCAAACATACAGGGACTGAAGCTTTCTTT
. | TRBJ2-1 | TRBV27 | . | CASSFIGRGEQFF | TGTGCCAGCAGTTTTATAGGGAGAGGTGAGCAGTTCTTC
. | TRBJ1-5 | TRBV6-5 | . | CASSYHGDQPQHF | TGTGCCAGCAGTTACCACGGAGATCAGCCCCAGCATTTT
. | TRBJ1-2 | TRBV15 | TRBD1 | CATSRDPVQGTNYGYTF | TGTGCCACCAGCAGAGACCCGGTACAGGGGACGAACTATGGCTACACCTTC
once | TRBJ1-4 | TRBV6-6 | TRBD1 | CASRPGTANEKLFF | TGTGCCAGCAGACCCGGGACAGCTAATGAAAAACTGTTTTTT
. | TRBJ2-1 | TRBV5-8 | . | CASSLEREAIWHNEQFF | TGTGCCAGCAGCTTGGAAAGGGAAGCAATCTGGCACAATGAGCAGTTCTTC
. | TRBJ2-7 | TRBV19 | . | CASSLGSYEQYF | TGTGCCAGTAGTCTCGGAAGTTACGAGCAGTACTTC
. | TRBJ2-7 | TRBV11-2 | . | CASSLTRYEQYF | TGTGCCAGCAGCTTAACCCGCTACGAGCAGTACTTC
once | TRBJ1-1 | TRBV5-1 | . | CASSPGPLALLEAFF | TGCGCCAGCAGCCCAGGACCTCTGGCCCTGCTTGAAGCTTTCTTT
. | TRBJ1-5 | TRBV5-6 | . | CASSLLLQGNQPQHF | TGTGCCAGCAGCTTGTTGTTACAGGGTAATCAGCCCCAGCATTTT
. | TRBJ1-6 | TRBV27 | . | CASSLERYNSPLHF | TGTGCCAGCAGTTTGGAGCGTTATAATTCACCCCTCCACTTT
. | TRBJ1-1 | TRBV29-1 | TRBD1 | CSVRTGYEAFF | TGCAGCGTCAGGACAGGGTACGAAGCTTTCTTT
. | TRBJ2-7 | TRBV10-3 | . | CAIGGTAPYEQYF | TGTGCCATCGGGGGGACAGCCCCCTACGAGCAGTACTTC
. | TRBJ2-1 | TRBV7-2 | . | CASSPFREQFF | TGTGCCAGCAGCCCCTTTAGGGAGCAGTTCTTC
. | TRBJ2-2 | TRBV18 | . | CASSLSELPPGELFF | TGTGCCAGCTCACTATCGGAGCTTCCCCCCGGGGAGCTGTTTTTT
. | TRBJ2-4 | TRBV7-2 | TRBD2 | CASSASGRRDIQYF | TGTGCCAGCAGCGCTAGCGGGAGAAGGGACATTCAGTACTTC
once | TRBJ2-3 | TRBV6-5 | TRBD2 | CASSYLTLAGALYF | TGTGCCAGCAGTTACTTGACCTTAGCGGGAGCTTTGTATTTT
. | TRBJ2-7 | TRBV6-6 | . | CASSYSFETATYEQYF | TGTGCCAGCAGTTACAGTTTCGAGACAGCAACCTACGAGCAGTACTTC